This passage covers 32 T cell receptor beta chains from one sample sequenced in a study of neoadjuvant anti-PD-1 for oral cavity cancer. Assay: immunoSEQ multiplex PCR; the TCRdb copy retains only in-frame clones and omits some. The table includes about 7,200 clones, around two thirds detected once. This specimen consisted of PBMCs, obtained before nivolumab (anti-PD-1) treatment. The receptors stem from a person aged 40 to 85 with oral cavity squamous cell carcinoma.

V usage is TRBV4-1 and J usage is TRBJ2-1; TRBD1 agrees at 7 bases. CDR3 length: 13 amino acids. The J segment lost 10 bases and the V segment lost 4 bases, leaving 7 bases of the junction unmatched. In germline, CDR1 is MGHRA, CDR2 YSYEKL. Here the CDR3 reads CASSRRQGKEQFF. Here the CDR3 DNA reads TGCGCCAGCAGCCGTAGACAGGGAAAGGAGCAGTTCTTC.

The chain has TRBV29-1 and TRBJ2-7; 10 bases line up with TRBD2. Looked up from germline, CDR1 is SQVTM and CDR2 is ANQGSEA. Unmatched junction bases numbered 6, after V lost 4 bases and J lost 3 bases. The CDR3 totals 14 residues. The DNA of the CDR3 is TGCAGCGTTGTTCCTAGCGGGGGTTTCTACGAGCAGTACTTC. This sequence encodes CSVVPSGGFYEQYF.

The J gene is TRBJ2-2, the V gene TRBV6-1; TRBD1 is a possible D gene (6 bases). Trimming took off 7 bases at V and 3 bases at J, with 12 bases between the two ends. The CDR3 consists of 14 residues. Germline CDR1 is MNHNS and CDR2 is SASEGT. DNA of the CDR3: TGTGCCAGCACCCAACAGGGCTACACCGGGGAGCTGTTTTTT. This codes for CASTQQGYTGELFF.

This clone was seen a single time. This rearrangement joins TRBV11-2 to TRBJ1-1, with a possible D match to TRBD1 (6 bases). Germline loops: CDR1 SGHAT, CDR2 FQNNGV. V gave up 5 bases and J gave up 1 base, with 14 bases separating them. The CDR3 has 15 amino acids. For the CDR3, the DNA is TGTGCCAGCAGCCTCTCCGGGACATCGAACACTGAAGCTTTCTTT. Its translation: CASSLSGTSNTEAFF.

The CDR3 DNA reads as TGTGCCAGCAGTGAAGGCGCCTATATGAACACTGAAGCTTTCTTT. It codes for CASSEGAYMNTEAFF. The V gene is TRBV2, the J gene TRBJ1-1; no reliable D call. V shed 1 base and J shed 0 bases, with 9 bases lying between them. The CDR3 runs to 15 residues. The germline gives CDR1 SNHLY, CDR2 FYNNEI.

The CDR3 DNA is TGCGCCAGCAGTGGGAACTCAGCGAACACTGAAGCTTTCTTT. Protein product: CASSGNSANTEAFF. V usage is TRBV10-1 and J usage is TRBJ1-1, with D hard to call. Germline-derived CDR1 and CDR2 are WNHNN and SYGVQD (reference sequence). The CDR3 loop spans 14 amino acids. Trimming cost V 4 bases and J 1 base, with 10 bases left between them.

CDR3 loop: CASSLQGGVNTEAFF. The CDR3 DNA follows: TGTGCCAGTAGTTTGCAGGGGGGTGTGAACACTGAAGCTTTCTTT. This chain uses TRBV19 with TRBJ1-1; 7 positions match TRBD1. V lost 5 bases to trimming and J lost 0 bases; unmatched junction nucleotides: 6. Germline V gene sequence: CDR1 LNHDA, CDR2 SQIVND (reference sequence). The CDR3 is made up of 15 amino acids.

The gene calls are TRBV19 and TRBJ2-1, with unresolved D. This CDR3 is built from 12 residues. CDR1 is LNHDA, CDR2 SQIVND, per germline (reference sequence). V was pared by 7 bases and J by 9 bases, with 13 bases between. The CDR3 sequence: CASTPGPGEQFF. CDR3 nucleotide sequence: TGTGCCAGTACCCCGGGCCCTGGTGAGCAGTTCTTC.

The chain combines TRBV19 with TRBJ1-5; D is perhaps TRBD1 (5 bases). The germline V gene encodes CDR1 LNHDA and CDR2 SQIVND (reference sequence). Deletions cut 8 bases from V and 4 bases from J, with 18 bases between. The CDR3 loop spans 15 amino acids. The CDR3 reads CASSGGRVQNQPQHF. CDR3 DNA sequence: TGTGCCAGTTCCGGGGGGAGGGTCCAAAATCAGCCCCAGCATTTT.

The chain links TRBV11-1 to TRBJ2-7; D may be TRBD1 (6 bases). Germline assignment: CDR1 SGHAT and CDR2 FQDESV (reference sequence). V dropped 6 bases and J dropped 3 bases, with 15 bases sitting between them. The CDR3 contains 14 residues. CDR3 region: CASSSTGNRYEQYF. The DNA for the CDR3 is TGTGCCAGCAGTAGTACAGGGAACCGCTACGAGCAGTACTTC.

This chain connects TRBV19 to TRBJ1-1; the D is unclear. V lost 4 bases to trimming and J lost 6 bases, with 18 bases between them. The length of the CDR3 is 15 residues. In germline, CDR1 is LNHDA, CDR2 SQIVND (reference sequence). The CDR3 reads CASSKGRTPDPEAFF. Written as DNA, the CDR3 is TGTGCCAGTAGTAAAGGTAGGACGCCCGACCCTGAAGCTTTCTTT.

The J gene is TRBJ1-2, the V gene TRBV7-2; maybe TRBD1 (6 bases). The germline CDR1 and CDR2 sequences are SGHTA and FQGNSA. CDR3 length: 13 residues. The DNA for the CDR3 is TGTGCGAGGGAAGGGGGGTCAGGCTATGGCTACACCTTC. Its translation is CAREGGSGYGYTF. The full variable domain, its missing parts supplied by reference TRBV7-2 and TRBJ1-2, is GAGVSQSPSNKVTEKGKDVELRCDPISGHTALYWYRQSLGQGLEFLIYFQGNSAPDKSGLPSDRFSAERTGGSVSTLTIQRTQQEDSAVYLCAREGGSGYGYTFGSGTRLTVV.

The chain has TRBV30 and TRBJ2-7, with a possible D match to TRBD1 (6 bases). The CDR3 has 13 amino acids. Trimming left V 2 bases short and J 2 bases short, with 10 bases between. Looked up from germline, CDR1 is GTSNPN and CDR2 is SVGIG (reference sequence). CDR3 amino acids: CAWSPRGAYEQYF. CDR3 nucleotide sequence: TGTGCCTGGAGTCCCAGGGGTGCCTACGAGCAGTACTTC.

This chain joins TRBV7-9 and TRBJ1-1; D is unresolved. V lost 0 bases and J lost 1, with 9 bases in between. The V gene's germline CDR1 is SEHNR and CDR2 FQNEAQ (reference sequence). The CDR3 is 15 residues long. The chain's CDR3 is CASSLAAGPNTEAFF. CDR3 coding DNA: TGTGCCAGCAGCTTAGCCGCCGGACCGAACACTGAAGCTTTCTTT.

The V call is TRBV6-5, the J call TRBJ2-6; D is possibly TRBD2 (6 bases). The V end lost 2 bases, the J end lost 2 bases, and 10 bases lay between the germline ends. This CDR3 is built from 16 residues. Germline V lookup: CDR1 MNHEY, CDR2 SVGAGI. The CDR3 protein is CASSYPRGTGANVLTF. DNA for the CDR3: TGTGCCAGCAGTTACCCTCGGGGGACTGGGGCCAACGTCCTGACTTTC.

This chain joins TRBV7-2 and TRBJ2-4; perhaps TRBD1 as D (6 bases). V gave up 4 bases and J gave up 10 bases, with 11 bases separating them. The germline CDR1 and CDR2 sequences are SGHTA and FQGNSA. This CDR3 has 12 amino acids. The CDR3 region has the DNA TGTGCCAGCAGCTCCACTCAGGGGATTCAGTACTTC. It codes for CASSSTQGIQYF. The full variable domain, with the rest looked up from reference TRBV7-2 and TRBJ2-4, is GAGVSQSPSNKVTEKGKDVELRCDPISGHTALYWYRQSLGQGLEFLIYFQGNSAPDKSGLPSDRFSAERTGGSVSTLTIQRTQQEDSAVYLCASSSTQGIQYFGAGTRLSVL.

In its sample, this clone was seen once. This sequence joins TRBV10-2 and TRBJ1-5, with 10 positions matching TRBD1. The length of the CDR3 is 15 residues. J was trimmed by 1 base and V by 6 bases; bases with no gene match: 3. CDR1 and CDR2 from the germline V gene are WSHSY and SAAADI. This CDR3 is CASSGTGASNQPQHF. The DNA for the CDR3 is TGCGCCAGCAGCGGGACAGGGGCGAGCAATCAGCCCCAGCATTTT.

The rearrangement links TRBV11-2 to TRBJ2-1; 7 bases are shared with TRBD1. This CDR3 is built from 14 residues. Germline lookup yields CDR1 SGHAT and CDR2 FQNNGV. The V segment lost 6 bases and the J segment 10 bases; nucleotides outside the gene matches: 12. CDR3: CASRLGDSHGEQFF. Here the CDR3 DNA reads TGTGCCAGCAGGCTAGGGGACAGCCACGGCGAGCAGTTCTTC.

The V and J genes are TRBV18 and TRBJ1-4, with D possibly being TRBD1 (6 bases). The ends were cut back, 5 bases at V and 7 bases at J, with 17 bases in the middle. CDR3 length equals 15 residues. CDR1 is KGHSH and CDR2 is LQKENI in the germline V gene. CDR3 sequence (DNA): TGTGCCAGCTCAGCCAGGGGCACTGCCGGTGAAAAACTGTTTTTT. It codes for CASSARGTAGEKLFF.

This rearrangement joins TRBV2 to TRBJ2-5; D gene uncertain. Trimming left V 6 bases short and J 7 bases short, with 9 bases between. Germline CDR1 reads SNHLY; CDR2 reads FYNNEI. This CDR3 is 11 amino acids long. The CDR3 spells CASRGWGTQYF. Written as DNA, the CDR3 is TGTGCCAGCAGGGGCTGGGGGACCCAGTACTTC.

The CDR3 DNA reads TGTGCCAGCAGGCTCGACAGGCCCGGGGGCAATGAGCAGTTCTTC. Translation: CASRLDRPGGNEQFF. The chain carries TRBV2 and TRBJ2-1, with D possibly being TRBD1 or TRBD2 (6 bases each). V lost 6 bases to trimming and J lost 6 bases, with 18 bases between them. The V gene's germline CDR1 is SNHLY and CDR2 FYNNEI. This CDR3 has 15 residues.

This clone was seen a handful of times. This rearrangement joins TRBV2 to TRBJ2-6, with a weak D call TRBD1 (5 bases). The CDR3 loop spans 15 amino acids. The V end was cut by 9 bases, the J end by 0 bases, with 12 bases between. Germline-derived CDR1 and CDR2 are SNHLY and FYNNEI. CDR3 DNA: TGTGCCAGAAACAGGAGAGCCTCTGGGGCCAACGTCCTGACTTTC. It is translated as CARNRRASGANVLTF.

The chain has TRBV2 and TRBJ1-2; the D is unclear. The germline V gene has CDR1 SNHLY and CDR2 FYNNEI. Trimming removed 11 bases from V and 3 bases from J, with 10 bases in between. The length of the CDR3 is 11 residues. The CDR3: CARKGYYGYTF. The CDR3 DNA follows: TGTGCCCGTAAGGGATACTATGGCTACACCTTC.

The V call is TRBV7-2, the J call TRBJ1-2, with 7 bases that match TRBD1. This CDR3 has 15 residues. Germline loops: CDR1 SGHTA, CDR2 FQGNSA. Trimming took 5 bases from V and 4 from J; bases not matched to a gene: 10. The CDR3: CASSPRQGGVYGYTF. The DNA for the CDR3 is TGTGCCAGCAGCCCACGACAGGGAGGAGTCTATGGCTACACCTTC.

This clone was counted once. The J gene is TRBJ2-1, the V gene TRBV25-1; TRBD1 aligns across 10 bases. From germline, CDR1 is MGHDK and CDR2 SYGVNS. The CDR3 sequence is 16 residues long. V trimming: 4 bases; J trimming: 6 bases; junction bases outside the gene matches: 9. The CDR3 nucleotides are TGTGCCAGCAGTGGCCCGGGACAGGGGAGTTCCAATGAGCAGTTCTTC. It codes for CASSGPGQGSSNEQFF. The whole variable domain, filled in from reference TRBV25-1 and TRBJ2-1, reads EADIYQTPRYLVIGTGKKITLECSQTMGHDKMYWYQQDPGMELHLIHYSYGVNSTEKGDLSSESTVSRIRTEHFPLTLESARPSHTSQYLCASSGPGQGSSNEQFFGPGTRLTVL.

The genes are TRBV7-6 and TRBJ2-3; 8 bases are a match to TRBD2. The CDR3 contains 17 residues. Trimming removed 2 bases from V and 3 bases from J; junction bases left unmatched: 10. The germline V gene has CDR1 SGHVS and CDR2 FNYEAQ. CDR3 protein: CASSLYRAGDWTDTQYF. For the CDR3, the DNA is TGTGCCAGCAGCTTATATCGAGCGGGGGATTGGACAGATACGCAGTATTTT.

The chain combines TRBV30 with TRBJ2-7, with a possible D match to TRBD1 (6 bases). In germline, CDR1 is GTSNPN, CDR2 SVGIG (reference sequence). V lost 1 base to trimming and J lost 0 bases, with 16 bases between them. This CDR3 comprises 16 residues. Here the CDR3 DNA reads TGTGCCTGGAGTGCCACAGGGCGAGGGGCCTCCTACGAGCAGTACTTC. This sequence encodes CAWSATGRGASYEQYF.

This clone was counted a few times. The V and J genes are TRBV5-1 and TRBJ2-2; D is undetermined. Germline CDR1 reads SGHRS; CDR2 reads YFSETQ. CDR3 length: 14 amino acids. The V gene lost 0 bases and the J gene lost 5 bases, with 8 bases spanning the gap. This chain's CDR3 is CASSLEDYTGELFF. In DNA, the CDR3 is TGCGCCAGCAGCTTGGAGGATTATACCGGGGAGCTGTTTTTT. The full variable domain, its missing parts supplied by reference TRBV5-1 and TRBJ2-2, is KAGVTQTPRYLIKTRGQQVTLSCSPISGHRSVSWYQQTPGQGLQFLFEYFSETQRNKGNFPGRFSGRQFSNSRSEMNVSTLELGDSALYLCASSLEDYTGELFFGEGSRLTVL.

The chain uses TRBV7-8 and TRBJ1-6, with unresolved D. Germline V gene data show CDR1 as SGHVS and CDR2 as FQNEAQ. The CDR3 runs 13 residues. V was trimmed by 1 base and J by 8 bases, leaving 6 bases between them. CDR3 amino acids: CASSLGLDSPLHF. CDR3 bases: TGTGCCAGCAGCTTAGGCCTTGATTCACCCCTCCACTTT. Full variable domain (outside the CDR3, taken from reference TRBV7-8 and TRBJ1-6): GAGVSQSPRYKVAKRGQDVALRCDPISGHVSLFWYQQALGQGPEFLTYFQNEAQLDKSGLPSDRFFAERPEGSVSTLKIQRTQQEDSAVYLCASSLGLDSPLHFGNGTRLTVT.

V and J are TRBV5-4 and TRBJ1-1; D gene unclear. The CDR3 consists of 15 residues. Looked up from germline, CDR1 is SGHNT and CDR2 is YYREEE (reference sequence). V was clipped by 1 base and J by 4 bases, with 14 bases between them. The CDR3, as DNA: TGTGCCAGCAGCTTGATCGGAATAGACCGCACTGAAGCTTTCTTT. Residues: CASSLIGIDRTEAFF.

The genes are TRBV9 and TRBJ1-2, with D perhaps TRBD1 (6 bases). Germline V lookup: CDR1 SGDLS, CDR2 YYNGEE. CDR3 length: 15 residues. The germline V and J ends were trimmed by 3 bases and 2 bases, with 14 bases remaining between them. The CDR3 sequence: CASSATPDRNYGYTF. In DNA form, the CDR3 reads TGTGCCAGCAGCGCGACCCCCGACAGGAACTATGGCTACACCTTC.

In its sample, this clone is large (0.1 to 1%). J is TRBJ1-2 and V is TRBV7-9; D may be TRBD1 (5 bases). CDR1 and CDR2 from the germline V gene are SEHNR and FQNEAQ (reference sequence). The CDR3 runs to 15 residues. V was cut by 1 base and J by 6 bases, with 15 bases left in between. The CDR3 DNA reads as TGTGCCAGCAGCTTAGATGAGGGGATGCCTCATGGCTACACCTTC. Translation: CASSLDEGMPHGYTF.